Following are 9 T cell receptor beta chains from one sample sequenced in a study of vaccination and CD4 T cells after COVID-19. Treatment noted: roughly 10-day PBMC culture with coronavirus spike peptide pools or control peptides (ViraFEST assay). Their antigens remain unidentified. The Oncomine TCR Beta short-read assay was what sequenced the DNA obtained from cultured CD4+ T cells. TCRdb ran MiXCR on the PCR reads and lists one entry per CDR3 protein. Seen here are some 26,000 distinct CDR3 sequences, over 60% observed once, and the top ten hold 15% to 20%. The sequenced sample was CD4+ T cells from blood, cultured in vitro, obtained after SARS-CoV-2 vaccination. Every receptor here comes from a human donor who received a COVID-19 vaccine.

V usage is TRBV20-1 and J usage is TRBJ1-2; possibly TRBD1 for D (5 bases). CDR3 size: 11 residues. V lost 1 base, J lost 12 bases, and 12 bases lay in between. In germline, CDR1 is DFQATT, CDR2 SNEGSKA (reference sequence). CDR3 nucleotide sequence: TGCAGTGCTAGAGTGGCCAGGGCGAACACCTTC. Its protein product is CSARVARANTF.

The rearrangement joins TRBV20-1 to TRBJ2-2, with D perhaps matching TRBD2 (5 bases). Germline V CDR1 and CDR2: DFQATT, SNEGSKA (reference sequence). V was clipped by 0 bases and J by 8 bases, with 7 bases between them. This CDR3 is built from 12 residues. The CDR3, as DNA: TGCAGTGCTAGAGATGGCGGGGGGGAGCTGTTTTTT. Its protein product is CSARDGGGELFF.

V gene TRBV6-2 or TRBV6-3 combines with J gene TRBJ2-3, with 11 positions matching TRBD1. There are 15 residues in the CDR3. CDR1 and CDR2 from the germline V gene are MNHEY and SVGEGT. V lost 4 bases and J lost 4; bases outside the gene matches: 4. The CDR3 here is CASSSGTGGADTQYF. The CDR3 nucleotides read TGTGCCAGCAGTTCCGGGACAGGGGGAGCAGATACGCAGTATTTT.

This clonotype was observed a single time. The chain recombines TRBV27 with TRBJ1-1; 8 positions match TRBD1. The CDR3 spans 15 residues. CDR1 and CDR2 (germline): MNHEY, SMNVEV (reference sequence). Losses at the gene ends were 4 bases for V and 4 bases for J; bases not matched to a gene: 8. The CDR3 reads CASSSRPGGSTEAFF. For the CDR3, the DNA is TGTGCCAGCAGTTCCAGGCCAGGGGGCTCCACTGAAGCTTTCTTT.

The rearrangement uses TRBV5-4 and TRBJ1-1, with no clear D. The V and J ends lost 0 bases and 11 bases respectively, with 11 bases between them. Germline V gives CDR1 SGHNT, CDR2 YYREEE (reference sequence). CDR3 size: 12 residues. For the CDR3, the DNA is TGTGCCAGCAGCTTGGGTGCAGGACCGGCTTTCTTT. Translation: CASSLGAGPAFF. Full variable domain (missing parts from reference TRBV5-4 and TRBJ1-1): ETGVTQSPTHLIKTRGQQVTLRCSSQSGHNTVSWYQQALGQGPQFIFQYYREEENGRGNFPPRFSGLQFPNYSSELNVNALELDDSALYLCASSLGAGPAFFGQGTRLTVV.

The chain has TRBV20-1 and TRBJ1-5, with no clear D. CDR3 length equals 15 residues. V gave up 2 bases and J gave up 3 bases, with 14 bases separating them. Per the germline V gene, CDR1 is DFQATT and CDR2 is SNEGSKA (reference sequence). The CDR3 nucleotides are TGCAGTGCTAGACGCCCCGGGGATCCCAATCAGCCCCAGCATTTT. Protein sequence: CSARRPGDPNQPQHF.

The chain couples TRBV7-2 to TRBJ1-5; the D gene is possibly TRBD1 (6 bases). CDR3 size: 16 residues. Per the germline V gene, CDR1 is SGHTA and CDR2 is FQGNSA. Trimming shortened V by 5 bases and J by 3 bases, and 17 bases separated the two germline ends. In nucleotides, the CDR3 is TGTGCCAGCAGCCAAACGGGGGCAGGGTACAATCAGCCCCAGCATTTT. Amino acid sequence: CASSQTGAGYNQPQHF.

J is TRBJ2-5 and V is TRBV20-1; the D call may be TRBD1 or TRBD2 (5 bases each). This CDR3 comprises 12 residues. V shed 3 bases and J shed 4 bases, with 9 bases lying between them. CDR1 is DFQATT and CDR2 is SNEGSKA in the germline V gene (reference sequence). CDR3 in amino acids: CSARRGSETQYF. The CDR3 bases are TGCAGTGCTAGGAGGGGTTCAGAGACCCAGTACTTC.

The CDR3 sequence: CATRVGQDQQPQHF. The CDR3 DNA is TGTGCCACCAGGGTAGGACAGGATCAGCAGCCCCAGCATTTT. The rearrangement uses TRBV24-1 and TRBJ1-5; 7 nucleotides match TRBD1. Germline CDR1 reads KGHDR; CDR2 reads SFDVKD. This CDR3 contains 14 residues. V trimming: 7 bases; J trimming: 7 bases; junction bases outside the gene matches: 9.